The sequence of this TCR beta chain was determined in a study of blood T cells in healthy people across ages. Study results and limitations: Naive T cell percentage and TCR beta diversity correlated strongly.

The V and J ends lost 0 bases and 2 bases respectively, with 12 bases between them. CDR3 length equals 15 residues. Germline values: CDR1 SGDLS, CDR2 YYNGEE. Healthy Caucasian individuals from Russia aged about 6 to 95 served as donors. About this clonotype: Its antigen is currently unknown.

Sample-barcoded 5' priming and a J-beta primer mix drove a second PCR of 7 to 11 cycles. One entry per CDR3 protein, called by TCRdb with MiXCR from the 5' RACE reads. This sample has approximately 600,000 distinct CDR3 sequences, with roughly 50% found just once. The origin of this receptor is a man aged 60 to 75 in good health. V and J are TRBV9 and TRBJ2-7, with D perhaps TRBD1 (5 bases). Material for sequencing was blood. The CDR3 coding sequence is TGTGCCAGCAGCGTAGGGGTAGGGGCAGCCTACGAGCAGTACTTC. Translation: CASSVGVGAAYEQYF. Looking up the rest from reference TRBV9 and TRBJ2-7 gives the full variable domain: DSGVTQTPKHLITATGQRVTLRCSPRSGDLSVYWYQQSLDQGLQFLIQYYNGEERAKGNILERFSAQQFPDLHSELNLSSLELGDSALYFCASSVGVGAAYEQYFGPGTRLTVT.